This TCR beta chain was obtained from a study of response to subunit inactivated influenza vaccine. The study, taken as a whole, reports: Authors suggested that a seasonal influenza vaccination recruits few new T cells each time.

MiXCR, run by TCRdb on the RT-PCR reads, gives a single entry per CDR3 protein. This table has 800,000 or so distinct CDR3 sequences, approximately 21% appearing once. V lost 2 bases and J 1 base, leaving 8 bases between the germline ends. CDR1 is MNHEY and CDR2 is SVGEGT in the germline V gene. The CDR3 runs to 14 residues. About this clonotype itself: What it recognizes is unknown.

The sequencing here drew on PBMCs from blood, taken 5 to 6 days after vaccination. This rearrangement joins TRBV6-2 or TRBV6-3 to TRBJ1-1; D is unclear. The TCR originated in a man aged 50-59 years who received an inactivated influenza vaccine. The DNA for the CDR3 is TGTGCCAGCAGTTACAGGTGGGAGAACACTGAAGCTTTCTTT. Translated, it gives CASSYRWENTEAFF.